This TCR beta chain comes out of a study of T cells in Graves' hyperthyroidism and ophthalmopathy (dated by TCRdb to the late 2010s). Describing the broader study: A discovery cohort of about a hundred patients, roughly 40 with Graves' ophthalmopathy and about 60 with stable Graves' hyperthyroidism, was used to find distinguishing TCR V-J signatures. Once sampling was done, hyperthyroidism patients were given methimazole at a starting dose of 30 mg daily, whereas ophthalmopathy patients were given high-dose intravenous methylprednisolone. The paper reports TCR Vbeta CDR3 sequencing of 140 or so peripheral blood samples: over 40 ophthalmopathy, 70 to 85 hyperthyroidism and roughly 17 progressor patients. The roughly 100 discovery patients were randomly divided into training and test sets at a 7:3 ratio. In addition, the study compared T-cell repertoires in thyroid tissue and in blood from five or six Graves' hyperthyroidism patients. Whether ophthalmopathy could be predicted prospectively was tested in an independent validation cohort made up of under 20 hyperthyroidism patients plus 17 patients who later progressed to ophthalmopathy.

With respect to this clonotype: No cognate antigen has been identified for it. The junction does not match germline at one end; this may be a read error.

The CDR3, cysteine through phenylalanine, is 16 amino acids long. Just the 48-base CDR3 DNA is kept, in frame starting at base 1. CDR1 and CDR2 are read off the germline V gene as SNHLY and FYNNEI. Amplification of TCR beta CDR3 regions was carried out from RNA transcripts. For the first round of RT-PCR on the TCR CDR3, the HTBI primer set was used together with the Qiagen OneStep RT-PCR kit. Libraries were constructed in a second round of multiplex PCR, after which size selection and purification were carried out. Libraries were sequenced paired-end with 100 bp reads on an Illumina HiSeq2000. Per the authors' processing: Raw data were processed with SOAPnuke, discarding reads with adapters, uncalled bases, mean Phred below 15, or no exact constant-primer or identifier match. High-quality paired reads were merged using COPE v1.2.5, and each unique nucleotide sequence was defined as a clonotype. MiTCR v1.1 was used to align the clonotypes against IMGT TRBV, TRBD and TRBJ reference segments. Analysis was restricted to V-J combinations with a frequency above 0.0001, which covered 98% to 99.2% of repertoires. A TCS score was defined as the ratio between F50 (clonal expansion) and ExV (chaos), using BLOSUM62-based TCRdist between CDR3 peptides within each V-J. Welch's t-statistics and random forest reduced 500 to 550 V-J features to 10 to 15, which were used in a naive Bayes classifier (R e1071). The Morisita-Horn index was used to measure how similar the thyroid and blood repertoires were. TCRdb ran its own pipeline on the public reads, namely fastp trimming at Q25 and MiXCR clone calling, and kept in-frame beta chains. Every CDR3 protein is listed once, alongside the most common genes and DNA of its rows. The authors' filters were not applied to this entry. In this sample the table shows roughly 500,000 distinct CDR3 sequences, more than 45% of which occur a single time. The top ten clonotypes cover around 20% of the sample.

The study excluded patients with uncontrolled infections, other autoimmune diseases, pregnancy or lactation. Diagnoses relied on clinical symptoms, serum thyroxine and TRAb, thyroid ultrasound and orbital computed tomography. Total RNA was extracted with Trizol reagent, and quality was checked on an Agilent 2100 Bioanalyzer. General study outcomes and caveats: Most expanded thyroid clonotypes (frequency above 0.001) were also found in blood, which suggests that blood repertoires may mirror thyroid immune responses. Ophthalmopathy was separated from stable hyperthyroidism by a 13 V-J signature model, with just over 85% sensitivity and roughly 84% specificity obtained in cross-validation and 80%/75% obtained in testing. During validation, the model predicted progression to ophthalmopathy a median of around 6 months ahead of onset, with approximately 70% sensitivity and almost 75% specificity. No statistical method was used to set the sample size in advance, and investigators knew the group allocation.

The chain uses TRBV2 and TRBJ2-2; a tentative D call is TRBD1 (6 bases match). The sequenced sample was peripheral blood or thyroid tissue (not recorded which). This TCR was recovered from an adult woman with Graves' disease, either hyperthyroidism or ophthalmopathy (not recorded which). The CDR3 corresponds to CASSQILGAGTGELFF. In nucleotides, the sequence is TGCGCCAGCAGCCAGATCCTGGGGGCGGGCACCGGGGAGCTGTTTTTT.